This TCR beta chain was recorded in a study of T-cell reconstitution after alpha-beta-depleted transplantation in children. Notes on the study in general: The origin of alpha-beta T cells about two months after transplant was reportedly several hundred expanded graft clones.

This clonotype was counted many times. The antigen is not known. The CDR3 runs to 15 residues. Trimming removed 1 base from V and 2 bases from J, with 12 bases in between. Looked up from germline, CDR1 is SGHTA and CDR2 is FQGNSA. The authors prepared the TCRbeta library with unique molecular identifiers. Using its own MiXCR run on the PCR reads, TCRdb lists one record per CDR3 protein. The data contain around 300,000 distinct CDR3 sequences, 11% of them seen just once; the ten biggest clones take up 23%. V and J are TRBV7-2 and TRBJ2-7, with D tentatively TRBD1 or TRBD2 (5 bases each). The sequence was collected from a male patient between 2 and 10 years old who had a stem cell transplant for chronic granulomatous disease, so the T cells may come from the graft donor. Sequencing used peripheral blood, obtained 180 days after TCRalphabeta/CD19-depleted stem cell transplant. CDR3 in amino acids: CASSLVGTNTYEQYF. DNA of the CDR3: TGTGCCAGCAGCTTAGTGGGGACGAACACCTACGAGCAGTACTTC. Using reference TRBV7-2 and TRBJ2-7 for the parts outside the CDR3, the full variable domain is GAGVSQSPSNKVTEKGKDVELRCDPISGHTALYWYRQSLGQGLEFLIYFQGNSAPDKSGLPSDRFSAERTGGSVSTLTIQRTQQEDSAVYLCASSLVGTNTYEQYFGPGTRLTVT.